This T cell receptor (beta chain) was recovered during a study of CD8+ T cells in alopecia areata. Study-wide context: Among treated patients, oral tofacitinib was administered at 5 to 10 mg twice daily.

V was cut by 4 bases and J by 2 bases, with 17 bases left in between. In germline, CDR1 is SGHTA, CDR2 FQGTGA. The length of the CDR3 is 16 residues. In each case, RNA was isolated and then reverse transcribed into cDNA as the sequencing template. Method: immunoSEQ multiplex PCR; TCRdb's copy keeps in-frame clones and lacks some. The sample shows some 180,000 clones, around 63% of them seen only once. Both peripheral blood and punch biopsies of lesional scalp skin were obtained from patients who had alopecia areata. V and J are TRBV7-3 and TRBJ1-1; D is undetermined. The receptor's source is a human donor with alopecia areata. The sample consisted of CD4+ T cells sorted from blood, taken at week 0. In nucleotides, the CDR3 is TGTGCCAGCAGCTCCGGTGTGGGGAACCCAAACACTGAAGCTTTCTTT. Translating gives CASSSGVGNPNTEAFF.